Only one count was recorded for the clone carrying this TCR beta chain. Deletions cut 0 bases from V and 8 bases from J, with 23 bases between. Germline values: CDR1 SGHKS, CDR2 YYEKEE (reference sequence). The CDR3 consists of 17 residues. This table comes from immunoSEQ multiplex PCR, and its TCRdb copy is limited to in-frame clones, with some not included. The table includes 110,000 to 150,000 clones, approximately 82% detected once. This sample is drawn from a study of radiation and T cells in renal cell carcinoma. Specified time point: baseline pretreatment blood. Treatment of the sample: 15 Gy SBRT to primary tumor, nephrectomy 4 weeks later.

This sample comprised blood, obtained from a patient whose treatment included radiotherapy and nephrectomy. The source is a woman between 45 and 60 years old with renal cell carcinoma. The chain uses TRBV5-5 and TRBJ1-2; the D gene is possibly TRBD1 (6 bases). DNA for the CDR3: TGTGCCAGCAGCTTGGCTACGATGGTCAGGGGAGATTCGGGCTACACCTTC. It is translated as CASSLATMVRGDSGYTF.